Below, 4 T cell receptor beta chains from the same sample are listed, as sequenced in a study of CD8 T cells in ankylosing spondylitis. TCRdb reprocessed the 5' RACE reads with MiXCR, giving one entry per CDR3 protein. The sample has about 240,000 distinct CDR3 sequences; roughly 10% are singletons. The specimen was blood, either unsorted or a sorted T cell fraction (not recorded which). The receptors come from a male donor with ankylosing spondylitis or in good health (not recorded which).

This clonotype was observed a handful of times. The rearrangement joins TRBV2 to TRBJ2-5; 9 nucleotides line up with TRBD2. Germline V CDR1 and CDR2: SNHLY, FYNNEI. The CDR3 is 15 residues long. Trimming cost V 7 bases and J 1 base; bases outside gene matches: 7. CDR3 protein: CASKGLAGLQETQYF. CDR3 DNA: TGTGCCAGCAAGGGGCTAGCGGGGCTCCAAGAGACCCAGTACTTC.

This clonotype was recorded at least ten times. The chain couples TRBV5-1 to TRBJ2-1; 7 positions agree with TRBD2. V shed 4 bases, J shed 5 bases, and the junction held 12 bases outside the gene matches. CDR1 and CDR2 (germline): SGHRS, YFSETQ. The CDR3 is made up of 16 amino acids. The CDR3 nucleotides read TGCGCCAGCAGCCCCCGTCGAAGCGGGGCCCACAATGAGCAGTTCTTC. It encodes CASSPRRSGAHNEQFF.

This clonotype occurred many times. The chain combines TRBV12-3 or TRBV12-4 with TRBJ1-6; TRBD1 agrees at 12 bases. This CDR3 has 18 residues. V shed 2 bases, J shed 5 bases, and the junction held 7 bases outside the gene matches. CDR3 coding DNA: TGTGCCAGCAGTTTACGATCGGGACAGGGGGCTAATAATTCACCCCTCCACTTT. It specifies CASSLRSGQGANNSPLHF.

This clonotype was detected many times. The CDR3 DNA reads as TGTGCCAGCAGCTTAACGTTCAGAACGAATGAAGCTTTCTTT. Protein sequence: CASSLTFRTNEAFF. The chain recombines TRBV7-2 with TRBJ1-1; D is undetermined. Germline V CDR1 and CDR2: SGHTA, FQGNSA. V was cut by 2 bases and J by 7 bases, with 14 bases left in between. This CDR3 region has 14 residues.